The 21 T cell receptor beta chains below were found in one sample sequenced in a study of shared clonotypes between healthy human individuals. Sequencing was performed with immunoSEQ multiplex PCR; in TCRdb, only in-frame clones are kept and a portion is missing. The table lists some 980,000 clones, roughly 72% of them singletons. The sequencing sample was made of memory CD4+ T cells sorted from blood. Subset here: CD45RA-negative fraction. The receptors originated from a man between 18 and 35 years old in good health.

The V and J genes are TRBV27 and TRBJ2-3, with D possibly being TRBD1 (5 bases). CDR3 length: 17 amino acids. The V and J ends lost 4 bases and 1 base respectively, with 18 bases between them. Germline V gene data show CDR1 as MNHEY and CDR2 as SMNVEV (reference sequence). This CDR3 reads CASSSQGSLIGTDTQYF. CDR3 nucleotides: TGTGCCAGCAGTTCCCAGGGATCGTTGATCGGCACAGATACGCAGTATTTT.

The chain carries TRBV28 and TRBJ2-1, with D unclear. CDR3 length equals 16 residues. Germline V CDR1 and CDR2: MDHEN, SYDVKM. Trimming took 3 bases from V and 0 from J, leaving 12 bases between them. In nucleotides, the CDR3 is TGTGCCAGCAGTTTCCGATACGGCAGCTCCTACAATGAGCAGTTCTTC. Amino acid sequence: CASSFRYGSSYNEQFF. Full variable domain (missing parts from reference TRBV28 and TRBJ2-1): DVKVTQSSRYLVKRTGEKVFLECVQDMDHENMFWYRQDPGLGLRLIYFSYDVKMKEKGDIPEGYSVSREKKERFSLILESASTNQTSMYLCASSFRYGSSYNEQFFGPGTRLTVL.

In nucleotides, the CDR3 is TGTGCCAGCAGTGACGGACAGGGGACTAGCGGGGGCTCCTACGAGCAGTACTTC. Protein: CASSDGQGTSGGSYEQYF. The V gene is TRBV6-1, the J gene TRBJ2-7; TRBD2 matches at 14 bases. The V and J ends lost 3 bases and 0 bases, in that order; junction bases with no gene match: 7. The CDR3 runs to 18 residues. CDR1 is MNHNS, CDR2 SASEGT, per germline.

The rearrangement links TRBV5-4 to TRBJ1-1; D might be TRBD1 (6 bases). The CDR3 totals 14 residues. Germline V lookup: CDR1 SGHNT, CDR2 YYREEE (reference sequence). V was clipped by 0 bases and J by 3 bases, with 9 bases between them. DNA of the CDR3: TGTGCCAGCAGCTTGGGGACAGCCTACACTGAAGCTTTCTTT. Its translation is CASSLGTAYTEAFF.

This clone was seen a few times. This sample includes further DNA sequences coding for the same CDR3. The V gene is TRBV5-1, the J gene TRBJ2-3; D unclear. Germline CDR1 reads SGHRS; CDR2 reads YFSETQ. V lost 0 bases, J lost 2 bases, and 4 bases lay in between. CDR3 length equals 13 residues. The CDR3 loop reads CASSLAFTDTQYF. The CDR3 coding sequence is TGCGCCAGCAGCTTGGCTTTCACAGATACGCAGTATTTT.

A few counts support this clone. V usage is TRBV9 and J usage is TRBJ2-2; 11 positions match TRBD2. CDR1 SGDLS and CDR2 YYNGEE come from the germline V gene. CDR3 length: 17 amino acids. V was clipped by 3 bases and J by 4 bases; unmatched bases: 8. The DNA of the CDR3 is TGTGCCAGCAGCGCCGTAGCGGGAGGGCCGGTCACCGGGGAGCTGTTTTTT. It specifies CASSAVAGGPVTGELFF. Supplemented by reference TRBV9 and TRBJ2-2, the full variable domain reads DSGVTQTPKHLITATGQRVTLRCSPRSGDLSVYWYQQSLDQGLQFLIQYYNGEERAKGNILERFSAQQFPDLHSELNLSSLELGDSALYFCASSAVAGGPVTGELFFGEGSRLTVL.

The rearrangement uses TRBV29-1 and TRBJ2-3; 9 bases map to TRBD2. The length of the CDR3 is 15 residues. The trim removed 5 bases at V and 1 base at J, leaving 7 bases unmatched. Germline V gene lookup returns CDR1 SQVTM and CDR2 ANQGSEA. The CDR3 is CSVLHWTSGTDTQYF. In nucleotides, the CDR3 is TGCAGCGTTCTACACTGGACTAGCGGCACAGATACGCAGTATTTT.

This sequence joins TRBV2 and TRBJ2-5, with 12 positions matching TRBD2. The CDR3 has 15 amino acids. The V gene's germline CDR1 is SNHLY and CDR2 FYNNEI. V was pared by 5 bases and J by 7 bases, with 8 bases of the junction left unmatched. CDR3 sequence reads: CASSLLAGGKRTQYF. The CDR3 nucleotides read TGTGCCAGCAGTTTACTAGCGGGGGGTAAGAGGACCCAGTACTTC.

The rearrangement joins TRBV5-4 to TRBJ1-1; D uncertain. CDR1 is SGHNT and CDR2 is YYREEE in the germline V gene (reference sequence). Trimming removed 1 base from V and 3 bases from J, with 10 bases in between. The length of the CDR3 is 14 residues. The CDR3 is CASSLFNQYTEAFF. CDR3 coding DNA: TGTGCCAGCAGCTTGTTCAACCAGTACACTGAAGCTTTCTTT.

The genes are TRBV7-8 and TRBJ2-1, with D unclear. The CDR3 sequence is 11 residues long. V dropped 5 bases and J dropped 9 bases, with 8 bases sitting between them. From germline, CDR1 is SGHVS and CDR2 FQNEAQ. CDR3 sequence reads: CASSGAGEQFF. Here the CDR3 DNA reads TGTGCCAGCAGCGGCGCTGGTGAGCAGTTCTTC.

V and J are TRBV7-3 and TRBJ2-5, with D perhaps TRBD2 (5 bases). Trimming stripped 1 base from V and 5 bases from J, with 11 bases between. The CDR3 length is 14 residues. Germline assignment: CDR1 SGHTA and CDR2 FQGTGA. Here the CDR3 DNA reads TGTGCCAGCAGCTTAATGGGAGCCCGGGAGACCCAGTACTTC. Its translation is CASSLMGARETQYF. Looking up the rest from reference TRBV7-3 and TRBJ2-5 gives the full variable domain: GAGVSQTPSNKVTEKGKYVELRCDPISGHTALYWYRQSLGQGPEFLIYFQGTGAADDSGLPNDRFFAVRPEGSVSTLKIQRTERGDSAVYLCASSLMGARETQYFGPGTRLLVL.

Concerning this clone itself: The sample has other DNA sequences that encode this CDR3 too. The chain carries TRBV20-1 and TRBJ2-3; no clear D. Between the trimmed V and J ends, which lost 3 bases and 6 bases, there was a span of 7 bases. The CDR3 spans 11 residues. Looked up from germline, CDR1 is DFQATT and CDR2 is SNEGSKA (reference sequence). CDR3 coding DNA: TGCAGTGCTAGTCTTGCCGATACGCAGTATTTT. Translated: CSASLADTQYF.

V gene TRBV7-3 combines with J gene TRBJ2-3; tentatively, D is TRBD1 (6 bases). Germline CDR1 SGHTA, CDR2 FQGTGA. V was cut by 2 bases and J by 4 bases, with 7 bases left in between. The CDR3 runs 13 residues. This chain's CDR3 is CASSLGGADTQYF. The DNA of the CDR3 is TGTGCCAGCAGCTTAGGGGGCGCAGATACGCAGTATTTT.

The sample holds one count of this clone. The chain links TRBV9 to TRBJ2-7; D remains unclear. Between the trimmed V and J ends, which lost 4 bases and 1 base, there was a span of 24 bases. Germline loops: CDR1 SGDLS, CDR2 YYNGEE. The CDR3 spans 18 residues. The CDR3 spells CASSPHRRPLLGSYEQYF. The CDR3 DNA reads TGTGCCAGCAGCCCCCACCGCCGGCCCTTGTTGGGTTCCTACGAGCAGTACTTC.

The rearrangement uses TRBV7-8 and TRBJ1-5; TRBD1 matches at 7 bases. CDR1 and CDR2 (germline): SGHVS, FQNEAQ. Trimming took 5 bases from V and 3 from J; bases not matched to a gene: 7. The CDR3 has 15 amino acids. In DNA form, the CDR3 reads TGTGCCAGCAGCGTTATACAGGGGATCAATCAGCCCCAGCATTTT. This translates into CASSVIQGINQPQHF.

The CDR3 loop reads CASSTVFVGANYGYTF. The CDR3 DNA follows: TGTGCCAGCAGCACAGTCTTCGTGGGGGCTAACTATGGCTACACCTTC. This chain joins TRBV5-5 and TRBJ1-2; D is possibly TRBD1 (5 bases). Germline V lookup: CDR1 SGHKS, CDR2 YYEKEE (reference sequence). The CDR3 covers 16 residues. V shed 4 bases and J shed 0 bases, with 16 bases lying between them.

The chain joins TRBV5-6 to TRBJ1-1; D is unclear. The CDR3 runs 13 residues. Trimming shortened V by 5 bases and J by 8 bases, and 16 bases separated the two germline ends. CDR1 is SGHDT and CDR2 is YYEEEE in the germline V gene. DNA for the CDR3: TGTGCCAGCAGTTACACAAGTGGGCCCGAAGCTTTCTTT. Its protein product is CASSYTSGPEAFF.

The chain is built from TRBV2 and TRBJ2-5, with 13 bases that match TRBD2. The CDR3 sequence is 16 residues long. Germline V CDR1 and CDR2: SNHLY, FYNNEI. With 5 bases clipped from V and 1 base from J, the junction kept 4 bases outside the gene matches. The DNA of the CDR3 is TGTGCCAGCAGTCTCGGGACTAGCGGGGCCCAAGAGACCCAGTACTTC. It translates to CASSLGTSGAQETQYF. The variable domain in full, with the rest retrieved from reference TRBV2 and TRBJ2-5, is EPEVTQTPSHQVTQMGQEVILRCVPISNHLYFYWYRQILGQKVEFLVSFYNNEISEKSEIFDDQFSVERPDGSNFTLKIRSTKLEDSAMYFCASSLGTSGAQETQYFGPGTRLLVL.

The chain carries TRBV19 and TRBJ1-5; a possible D gene is TRBD1 (5 bases). The CDR3 extends over 16 amino acids. Germline lookup yields CDR1 LNHDA and CDR2 SQIVND (reference sequence). The V gene lost 3 bases and the J gene lost 0 bases, with 12 bases spanning the gap. CDR3 in DNA: TGTGCCAGTAGTATGGGGGAACCCGGTAGCAATCAGCCCCAGCATTTT. Translation gives CASSMGEPGSNQPQHF.

The chain has TRBV7-9 and TRBJ2-1; D might be TRBD1 or TRBD2, each matching 5 bases. From germline, CDR1 is SEHNR and CDR2 FQNEAQ (reference sequence). Trimming took 0 bases from V and 8 from J, leaving 17 bases between them. The CDR3 covers 16 residues. This CDR3 is CASSLADYPRADEQFF. The CDR3 nucleotides read TGTGCCAGCAGCTTAGCAGACTATCCCAGGGCGGATGAGCAGTTCTTC. Full variable domain (missing parts from reference TRBV7-9 and TRBJ2-1): DTGVSQNPRHKITKRGQNVTFRCDPISEHNRLYWYRQTLGQGPEFLTYFQNEAQLEKSRLLSDRFSAERPKGSFSTLEIQRTEQGDSAMYLCASSLADYPRADEQFFGPGTRLTVL.

This chain uses TRBV10-2 with TRBJ1-2; TRBD1 might be the D (5 bases). This CDR3 has 15 residues. Germline CDR1 reads WSHSY; CDR2 reads SAAADI. Between the trimmed V and J ends, which lost 3 bases and 4 bases, there was a span of 15 bases. Here the CDR3 DNA reads TGCGCCAGCAGTGAAGGTCACAGGTGGACCTATGGCTACACCTTC. Its protein is CASSEGHRWTYGYTF.